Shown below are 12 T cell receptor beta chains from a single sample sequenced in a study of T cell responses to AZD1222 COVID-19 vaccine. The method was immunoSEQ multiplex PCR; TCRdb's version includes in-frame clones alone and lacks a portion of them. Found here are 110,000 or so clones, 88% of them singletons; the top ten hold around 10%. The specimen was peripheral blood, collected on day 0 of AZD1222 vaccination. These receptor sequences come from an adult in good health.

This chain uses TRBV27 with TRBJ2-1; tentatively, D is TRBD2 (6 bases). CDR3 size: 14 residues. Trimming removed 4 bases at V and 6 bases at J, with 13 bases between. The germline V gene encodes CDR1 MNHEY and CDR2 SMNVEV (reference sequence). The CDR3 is CASSYGGMGNEQFF. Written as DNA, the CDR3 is TGTGCCAGCAGTTATGGCGGGATGGGCAATGAGCAGTTCTTC.

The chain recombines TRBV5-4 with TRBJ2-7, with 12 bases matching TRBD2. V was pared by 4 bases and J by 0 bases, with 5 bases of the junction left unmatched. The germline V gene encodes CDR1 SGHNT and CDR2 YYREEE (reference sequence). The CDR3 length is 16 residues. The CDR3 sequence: CASSPGLAGASYEQYF. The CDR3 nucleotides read TGTGCCAGCAGCCCGGGACTAGCGGGCGCCTCCTACGAGCAGTACTTC.

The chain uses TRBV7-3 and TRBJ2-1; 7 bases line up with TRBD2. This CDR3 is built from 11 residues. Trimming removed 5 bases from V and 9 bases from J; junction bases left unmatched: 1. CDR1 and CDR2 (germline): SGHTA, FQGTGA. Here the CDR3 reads CASSAGAEQFF. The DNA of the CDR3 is TGTGCCAGCAGCGCGGGAGCTGAGCAGTTCTTC.

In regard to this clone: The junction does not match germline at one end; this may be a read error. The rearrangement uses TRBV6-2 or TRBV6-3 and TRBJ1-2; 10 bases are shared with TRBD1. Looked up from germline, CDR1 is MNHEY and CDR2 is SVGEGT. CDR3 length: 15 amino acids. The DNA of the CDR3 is TGTGCCAGCAGTGATCCGGGACAGGGGAACTTTGGCTACACCTTC. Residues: CASSDPGQGNFGYTF.

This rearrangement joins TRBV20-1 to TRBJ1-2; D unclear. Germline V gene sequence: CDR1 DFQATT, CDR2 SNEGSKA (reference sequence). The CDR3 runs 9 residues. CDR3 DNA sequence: TGCAGGACTCATTATGGCTACACCTTC. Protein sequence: CRTHYGYTF.

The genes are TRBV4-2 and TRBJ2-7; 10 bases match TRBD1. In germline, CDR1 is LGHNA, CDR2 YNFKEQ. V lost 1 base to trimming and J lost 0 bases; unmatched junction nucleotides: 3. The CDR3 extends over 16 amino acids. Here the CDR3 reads CASSQAGQGGSYEQYF. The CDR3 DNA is TGTGCCAGCAGCCAAGCAGGACAGGGGGGCTCCTACGAGCAGTACTTC.

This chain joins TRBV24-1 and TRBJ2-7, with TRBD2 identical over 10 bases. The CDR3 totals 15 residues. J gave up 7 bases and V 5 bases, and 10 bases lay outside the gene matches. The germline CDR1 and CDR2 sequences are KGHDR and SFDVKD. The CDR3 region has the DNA TGTGCCACCAGTGGCTGGCTAGCGGGGGATGAAGAGCAGTACTTC. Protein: CATSGWLAGDEEQYF.

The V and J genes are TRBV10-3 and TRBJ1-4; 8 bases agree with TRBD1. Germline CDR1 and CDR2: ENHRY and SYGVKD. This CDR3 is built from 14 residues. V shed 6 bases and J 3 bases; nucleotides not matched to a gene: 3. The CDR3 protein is CAISPGQANEKLFF. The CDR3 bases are TGTGCCATCAGCCCGGGACAGGCTAATGAAAAACTGTTTTTT.

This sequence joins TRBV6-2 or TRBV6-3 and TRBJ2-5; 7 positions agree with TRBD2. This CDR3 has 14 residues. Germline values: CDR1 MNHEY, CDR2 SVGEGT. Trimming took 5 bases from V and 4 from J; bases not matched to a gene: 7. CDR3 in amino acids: CASSTNGLGETQYF. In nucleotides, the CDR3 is TGTGCCAGCAGTACTAACGGACTAGGAGAGACCCAGTACTTC.

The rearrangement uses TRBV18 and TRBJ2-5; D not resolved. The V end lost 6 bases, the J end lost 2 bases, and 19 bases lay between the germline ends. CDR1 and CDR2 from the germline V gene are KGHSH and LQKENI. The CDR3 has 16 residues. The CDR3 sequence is CASSLGTYRRQETQYF. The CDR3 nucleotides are TGTGCCAGCTCCCTCGGAACCTACCGAAGGCAAGAGACCCAGTACTTC.

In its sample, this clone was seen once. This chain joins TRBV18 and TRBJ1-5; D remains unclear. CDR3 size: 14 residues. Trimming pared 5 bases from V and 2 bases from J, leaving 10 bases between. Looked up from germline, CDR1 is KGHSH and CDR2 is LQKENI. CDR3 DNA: TGTGCCAGCTCAAATGACGGGGGCAATCAGCCCCAGCATTTT. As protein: CASSNDGGNQPQHF.

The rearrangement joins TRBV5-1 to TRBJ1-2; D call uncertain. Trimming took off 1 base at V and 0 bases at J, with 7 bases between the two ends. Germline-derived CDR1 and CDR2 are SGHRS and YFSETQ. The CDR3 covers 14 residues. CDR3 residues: CASSLWQANYGYTF. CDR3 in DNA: TGCGCCAGCAGCTTGTGGCAGGCTAACTATGGCTACACCTTC.